What follows is one T cell receptor (beta chain) and its context. Its antigen has not been determined. No much larger clone is present one base from it, and per-base qualities are unavailable. Whole blood was collected in K2EDTA tubes by collaborating institutions according to the institutions' own protocols. For TCRbeta analysis, collaborators shipped samples as frozen whole blood, isolated PBMCs, or DNA extracted from either of those sample types. The immunoSEQ Assay, a bias-controlled multiplex PCR, was used to amplify TCRbeta CDR3 regions from genomic DNA. Per the authors' processing: Nucleated cell counts per sample were estimated from amplification of reference gene primers within the assay. To quantify the absolute abundance of each unique TCRbeta CDR3 rearrangement, sequence reads were collapsed and filtered. For each sample, productive Simpson clonality was calculated as the square root of Simpson's diversity index over productive rearrangements. TCRdb stores this immuneACCESS table with in-frame sequences only. Part of the clones is absent; in the studies checked, under half of the shortfall reflects unresolved V genes, and no reason is known for the rest. From that table come the V and J calls and clone size; the DNA was used to work out D and trimming. This sample is represented by 20,000 to 25,000 clones; around nine tenths of them were singletons. The top ten constitute 18% of the sample.

The germline V and J ends show losses of 4 bases and 4 bases respectively, and no gene match explains 6 bases of the junction. CDR1 and CDR2, looked up from the germline V gene, are SQVTM and ANQGSEA. The CDR3 measures 14 amino acids from cysteine to phenylalanine. The sequence is cut down to CDR3 DNA, 42 bases in frame from base 1. This entry belongs to a study of blood T cell repertoires in COVID-19 (dated by TCRdb to about 2020). Turning to the overall study: Samples covering the acute and convalescent phases of COVID-19 were provided by collaborators in the United States, Italy and Spain. The repertoires were released in a freely available public database meant as a resource for research on the immune response to SARS-CoV-2. The samples were drawn from two sources: the first 160 participants of the ongoing ImmuneRACE study, and 1,000 to 1,500 subjects contributed by 6 global collaborators. Where available, HLA class I and class II types were obtained from metadata supplied by the sample provider rather than from assay-based typing. Subjects who had been exposed to COVID-19, were actively infected with it, or had recovered from it provided the deeply sampled blood TCRbeta repertoires that made up the dataset. The material from the prospective study consisted of cDNA or gDNA derived from T cells, B-cell-depleted T cells, or PBMCs. The sample metadata nearly always contained a de-identified subject ID, COVID-19 status, age in years and sex.

Results the study describes overall, beyond this receptor: The quantity of clinical and demographic metadata differed by source and by participant and was supplied without curation.

The specimen sequenced was peripheral blood. This sequence uses TRBV29-1 and TRBJ1-1, and TRBD1 matches 10 of the central bases. The receptor was isolated from a human donor with acute or convalescent COVID-19. The donor label of this sample is uncertain. The DNA sequence follows: TGCAGCGTTGTTCCCCGGACAGGGGGCACTGAAGCTTTCTTT. This codes for CSVVPRTGGTEAFF.